The present entry profiles one T cell receptor beta chain with its context. Antigen specificity is unknown. The data were obtained in a study of vaccination effects on CD4 cells after COVID-19. Background on the study: Participants were vaccinated with two doses of either the BNT162b2 or mRNA-1273 vaccine.

Overall study findings and caveats: Marked clonal contraction was seen in infection- and vaccine-induced clones late after vaccination. In vaccinees who were healthy, merely 1 out of 255 vaccine-induced clones cross-reacted with common cold coronaviruses.

Culture lasted about ten days before CD4+ T cell isolation. V was pared by 3 bases and J by 0 bases, with 21 bases between. Germline V lookup: CDR1 SGHRS, CDR2 YFSETQ. The CDR3 is 18 amino acids. The repertoire was sequenced with immunoSEQ multiplex PCR; TCRdb's copy has only in-frame clones and lacks some. The sample shows over 65,000 clones, roughly four fifths of them seen only once. Sequences were derived from CD4+ T cells from PBMCs cultured without peptide, sampled before COVID-19 vaccination. This TCR was recovered from a human donor who received a COVID-19 vaccine. The chain combines TRBV5-1 with TRBJ1-2; D possibly corresponds to TRBD1 (5 bases). CDR3: CASSWGYYSAATNYGYTF. The CDR3 DNA sequence: TGCGCCAGCAGCTGGGGGTATTATTCGGCCGCCACTAACTATGGCTACACCTTC.